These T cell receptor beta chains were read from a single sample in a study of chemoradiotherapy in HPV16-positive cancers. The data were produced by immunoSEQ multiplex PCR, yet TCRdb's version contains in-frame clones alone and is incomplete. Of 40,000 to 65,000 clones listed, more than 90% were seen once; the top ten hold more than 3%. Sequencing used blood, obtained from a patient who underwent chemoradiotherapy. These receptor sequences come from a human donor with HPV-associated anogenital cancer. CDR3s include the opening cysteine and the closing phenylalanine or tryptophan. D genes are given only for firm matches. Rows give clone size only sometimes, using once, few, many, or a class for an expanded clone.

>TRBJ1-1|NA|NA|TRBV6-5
TGTGCCAGCAGTTACTCAGGCACGAACACTGAAGCTTTCTTT
CASSYSGTNTEAFF
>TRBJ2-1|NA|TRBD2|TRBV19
TGTGCCAGTCGCGGGGGGTTGGATGAGCAGTTCTTC
CASRGGLDEQFF
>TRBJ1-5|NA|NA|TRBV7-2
TGTGCCAGCAGCTTTCATGGGCAAAACAATCAGCCCCAGCATTTT
CASSFHGQNNQPQHF
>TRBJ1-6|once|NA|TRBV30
TGTGCCTGGAGTGCACCGGACAGCAGGAATTCACCCCTCCACTTT
CAWSAPDSRNSPLHF
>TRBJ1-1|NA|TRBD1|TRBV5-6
TGTGCCAGCAGCCGGGGCAGGGGGTTCTCTGAAGCTTTCTTT
CASSRGRGFSEAFF
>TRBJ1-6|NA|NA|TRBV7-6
TGTGCCAGCAGCTTAACGGGGGATCCCAATTCACCCCTCCACTTT
CASSLTGDPNSPLHF
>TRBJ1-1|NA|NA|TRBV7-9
TGTGCCAGCAGCTTTGTTGGGGGCTCCCGCATGAACACTGAAGCTTTCTTT
CASSFVGGSRMNTEAFF
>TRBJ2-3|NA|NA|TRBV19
TGTGCCAGTAGCCCAGGACCAATAATCGGTCGCCGCACAGATACGCAGTATTTT
CASSPGPIIGRRTDTQYF
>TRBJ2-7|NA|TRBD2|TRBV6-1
TGTGCCAGCAGGCCTACTAGCGACTCCTCCTACGAGCAGTACTTC
CASRPTSDSSYEQYF
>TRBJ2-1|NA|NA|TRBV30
TGTGCCTGGAGTGTACCTGAAAACAATGAGCAGTTCTTC
CAWSVPENNEQFF
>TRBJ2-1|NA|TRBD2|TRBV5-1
TGCGCCAGCAGCTTGACTAGCGGGAGTAATGAGCAGTTCTTC
CASSLTSGSNEQFF
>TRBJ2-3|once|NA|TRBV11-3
TGTGCCAGCAGCCGTGGGAGTGTCACAGATACGCAGTATTTT
CASSRGSVTDTQYF
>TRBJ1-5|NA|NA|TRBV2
TGTGCCAGCAGCCGAGAGGGAGATAGCAATCAGCCCCAGCATTTT
CASSREGDSNQPQHF
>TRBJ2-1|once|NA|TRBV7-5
TGTGCCAGAAGCCCGATGGGGGTAGAAATCCATGAGCAGTTCTTC
CARSPMGVEIHEQFF
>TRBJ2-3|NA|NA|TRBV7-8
TGTGCCAGCAGCTTCGAGTTTGGGAGGTCTACAGATGCGCAGTATTTT
CASSFEFGRSTDAQYF
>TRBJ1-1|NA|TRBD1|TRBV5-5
TGTGCCAGCAGCTCAATCGGGACAGGCGAAGCTTTCTTT
CASSSIGTGEAFF
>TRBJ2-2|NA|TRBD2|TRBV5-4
TGTGCCAGCTCAGGGACTAGCGGGGTTAACACCGGGGAGCTGTTTTTT
CASSGTSGVNTGELFF
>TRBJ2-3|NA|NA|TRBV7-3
TGTGCCAGCACCCTCCCCTCCCCGCGGCGGTATAGCACAGATACGCAGTATTTT
CASTLPSPRRYSTDTQYF
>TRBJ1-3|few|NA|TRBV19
TGTGCCAGTAGTAGCCAAAGGAACTCTGGAAACACCATATATTTT
CASSSQRNSGNTIYF
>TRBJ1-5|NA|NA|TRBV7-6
TGTGCCAGCAGCTTAGCCGAGGATCAGCCCCAGCATTTT
CASSLAEDQPQHF
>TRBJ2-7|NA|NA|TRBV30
TGTGCCTGGAGTGTAAAGGGCAGTACCTACGAGCAGTACTTC
CAWSVKGSTYEQYF
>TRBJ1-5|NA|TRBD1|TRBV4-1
TGCGCCAGCAGCCAAGGGTGGGACAGAACGAGCAATCAGCCCCAGCATTTT
CASSQGWDRTSNQPQHF
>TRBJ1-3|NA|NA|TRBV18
TGTGCCAGCTCCCCCAGTGAGGCTGGAAACACCATATATTTT
CASSPSEAGNTIYF
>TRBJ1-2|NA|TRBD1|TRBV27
TGTGCCAGCCATAAGACAGGGCGAGACTATGGCTACACCTTC
CASHKTGRDYGYTF
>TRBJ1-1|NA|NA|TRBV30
TGTGCCTGGAGCCGGACACGAGGTATGACTGAAGCTTTCTTT
CAWSRTRGMTEAFF
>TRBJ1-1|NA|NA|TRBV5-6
TGTGCCAGCAGCTTGGGACAAAGAGGGACTGAAGCTTTCTTT
CASSLGQRGTEAFF
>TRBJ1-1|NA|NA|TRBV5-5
TGTGCCAGCACTCTAGGGACACCGAACACTGAAGCTTTCTTT
CASTLGTPNTEAFF
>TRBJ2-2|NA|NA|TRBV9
TGTGCCAGCAGGCCTGGACCGACAATAACCGGGGAGCTGTTTTTT
CASRPGPTITGELFF
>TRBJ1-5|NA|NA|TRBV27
TGTGCCAGCAGTTTATGGGGAGGCCGGGGTAGCAATCAGCCCCAGCATTTT
CASSLWGGRGSNQPQHF
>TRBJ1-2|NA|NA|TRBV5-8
TGTGCCAGCAGCTTGGCCCGGGAGAATGGCTACACCTTC
CASSLARENGYTF
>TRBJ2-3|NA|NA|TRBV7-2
TGTGCCAGCAGCCGCCGAGTGCGGGGCACTACAGATACGCAGTATTTT
CASSRRVRGTTDTQYF
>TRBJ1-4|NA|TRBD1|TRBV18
TGTGCCAGCTCACAGCGGACAGGGGGAAGCGAAAAACTGTTTTTT
CASSQRTGGSEKLFF
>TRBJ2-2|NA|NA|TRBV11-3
TGTGCCAGCAGCTTTAGTGCCGGGGAGCTGTTTTTT
CASSFSAGELFF
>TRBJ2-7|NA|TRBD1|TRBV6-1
TGTGCCAGCAGTGAAGCGGGGGACAGGGCGGACGAGCAGTACTTC
CASSEAGDRADEQYF
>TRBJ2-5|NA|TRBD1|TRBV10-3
TGTGCCATCAGCGGACACTCGGGACAGCAAGAGACCCAGTACTTC
CAISGHSGQQETQYF
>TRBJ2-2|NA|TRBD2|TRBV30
TGTGCCTGGAGTCCCGACATAGGACTAGCGGGGTCGAACACCGGGGAGCTGTTTTTT
CAWSPDIGLAGSNTGELFF
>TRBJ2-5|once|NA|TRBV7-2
TGTGCCAGCAGCCCGGCGGGGCCGATCGGAGAGACCCAGTACTTC
CASSPAGPIGETQYF
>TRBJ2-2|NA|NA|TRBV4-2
TGTGCCAGCAGCCAAGGGCCAGCCTTGTACACCGGGGAGCTGTTTTTT
CASSQGPALYTGELFF
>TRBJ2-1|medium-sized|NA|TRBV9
TGTGCCAGCAGCGTAAGGGTGAGCGGTGGGGTCGATGAGCAGTTCTTC
CASSVRVSGGVDEQFF
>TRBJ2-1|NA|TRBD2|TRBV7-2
TGTGCCAGCAGCTTAGGGAACAGCGGGAGTAGGGATGAGCAGTTCTTC
CASSLGNSGSRDEQFF
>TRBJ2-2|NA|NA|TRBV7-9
TGTGCCAGCAGCTTCCATTACGGGGCGGTAGGAACCGGGGAGCTGTTTTTT
CASSFHYGAVGTGELFF
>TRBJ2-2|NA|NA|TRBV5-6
TGTGCCAGCAGCTTGTATGTACTCTCAGGGTCCGGGGAGCTGTTTTTT
CASSLYVLSGSGELFF
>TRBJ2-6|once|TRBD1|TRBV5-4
TGTGCCAGCAGCTTGGCCAACGTCGGACAGGGAAAATCTGGGGCCAACGTCCTGACTTTC
CASSLANVGQGKSGANVLTF
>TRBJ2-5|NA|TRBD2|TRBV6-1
TGTGCCAGCAGTGTTTGGAGGGGGACTAGCGGGGGCGTGGAGACCCAGTACTTC
CASSVWRGTSGGVETQYF
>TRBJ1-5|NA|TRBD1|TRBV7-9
TGTGCCAGCAGCCCTGGGACAGCCATAATGTCCCAGCATTTT
CASSPGTAIMSQHF
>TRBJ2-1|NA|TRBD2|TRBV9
TGTGCCAGCAGCGTCGGGGGGGTCTACAATGAGCAGTTCTTC
CASSVGGVYNEQFF
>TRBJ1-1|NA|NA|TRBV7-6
TGTGCCAGCAGCCCCGACAGCATGAACACTGAAGCTTTCTTT
CASSPDSMNTEAFF
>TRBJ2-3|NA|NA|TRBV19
TGTGCCAGTAGTCGTATTACAGGCCTCAACGGCGGAGATACGCAGTATTTT
CASSRITGLNGGDTQYF
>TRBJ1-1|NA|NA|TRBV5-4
TGTGCCAGCAGACGGGACCCAAACACTGAAGCTTTCTTT
CASRRDPNTEAFF
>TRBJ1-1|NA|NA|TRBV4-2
TGTGCCAGCAGCCAAGAGGGACGGAACACTGAAGCTTTCTTT
CASSQEGRNTEAFF
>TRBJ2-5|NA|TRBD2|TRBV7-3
TGTGCCAGCAGCCAAGGAACTAGCGACCAAGAGACCCAGTACTTC
CASSQGTSDQETQYF
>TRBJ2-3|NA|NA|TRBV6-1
TGTGCCAGCAGTGAGATAGCGGTTAGCGGCACAGATACGCAGTATTTT
CASSEIAVSGTDTQYF
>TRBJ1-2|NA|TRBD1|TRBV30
TGTGCCTGGAGTCTCGGACAGGGTGACCCTAGCTATGGCTACACCTTC
CAWSLGQGDPSYGYTF
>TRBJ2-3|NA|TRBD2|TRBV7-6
TGTGCCAGCAGCCTGGAAGCGGGGGCCGGCACAGATACGCAGTATTTT
CASSLEAGAGTDTQYF
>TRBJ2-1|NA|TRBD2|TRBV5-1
TGCGCCAGCAGCTTGGGGGCGGGAGGCACCTACAATGAGCAGTTCTTC
CASSLGAGGTYNEQFF